Described below is a single TCR beta chain sequence and its context. This specimen comes from a study of blood T cell repertoires in COVID-19. Across the whole study: Collection of acute and convalescent COVID-19 samples took place in the United States, Italy and Spain. Sample material is recorded as cDNA or gDNA derived from T cells, B-cell-depleted T cells, or PBMCs.

Germline lookup yields CDR1 MDHEN and CDR2 SYDVKM. CDR3 length: 15 amino acids. With 4 bases clipped from V and 1 base from J, the junction kept 4 bases outside the gene matches. Per the original data handling: Researchers report that nucleated cell counts were estimated from reference gene primer amplification. Repertoires were generated with immunoSEQ multiplex PCR, while TCRdb's copy carries only in-frame clones and drops some. V, J and clone size are those of that table, while D and trimming were read from the DNA. The data show approximately 71,000 clones, around 80% seen once. The chain has TRBV28 and TRBJ2-3; 8 bases are shared with TRBD2. The receptor was derived from a man between 60 and 75 years old with active or convalescent COVID-19. Sample: peripheral blood. The DNA for the CDR3 is TGTGCCAGCAGTTCCCAGACTAGCGGCACAGATACGCAGTATTTT. This gives the protein CASSSQTSGTDTQYF.